The T cell receptor (beta chain) described here comes from a study of cytomegalovirus exposure and HLA in healthy donors. Study-wide results and limits: Analyses of presence/absence relied on an assumption of roughly uniform sequencing depth across donors.

Regarding donors, all were healthy bone marrow donors. There were likely unrecorded immune exposures, though donors were nominally healthy when sampled. This CDR3 contains 14 residues. Germline values: CDR1 SGDLS, CDR2 YYNGEE. V was pared by 3 bases and J by 1 base, with 9 bases between. PCR primers comprised 60 Vbeta and 13 Jbeta primers. Original analysis: Among the unique TCR beta chains that a later analysis counted, some 73 million in all, 9.5 million to 12 million were shared. Generated by immunoSEQ multiplex PCR, the TCRdb table keeps only in-frame clones and is missing some. V and J calls plus clone size are reproduced from that table; the DNA served to infer D and trimming. The sample shows over 110,000 clones, and 0.75% to 1% sits with its ten largest clones. Comment on this clone: The antigen is undetermined.

V is TRBV9 and J is TRBJ2-3; D gene ambiguous. The receptor comes from a male donor in good health and CMV-seronegative. The material sequenced was PBMCs. This CDR3 reads CASSDYRGTDTQYF. Here the CDR3 DNA reads TGTGCCAGCAGCGACTACCGCGGCACAGATACGCAGTATTTT. Looking up the rest from reference TRBV9 and TRBJ2-3 gives the full variable domain: DSGVTQTPKHLITATGQRVTLRCSPRSGDLSVYWYQQSLDQGLQFLIQYYNGEERAKGNILERFSAQQFPDLHSELNLSSLELGDSALYFCASSDYRGTDTQYFGPGTRLTVL.